This T cell receptor (beta chain) appears in the sequencing data of a study of T cells after yellow fever vaccination (dated by TCRdb to about 2019). With respect to the entire study: The SMART-Seq v4 Ultra Low Input RNA kit was used to prepare libraries from fractions with low cell numbers. Bulk TCR alpha and beta repertoires were sequenced longitudinally to track T-cell clones before and after primary and booster YFV17D yellow fever vaccination. Two healthy male donors made up the cohort, one aged 18 to 30 years and the other aged 30 to 40 years. Bulk PBMC replicates and cell subsets were isolated from blood drawn at multiple timepoints before and after both primary and secondary immunization. On the study overall, not on this receptor specifically: Because the study included only two donors, the extent to which the findings can be generalized is limited. Compared with the primary T-cell response, the secondary T-cell response was faster but weaker, reaching its peak on day 5 rather than on day 15. FACS-sorted repertoires could contain abundant contaminating clonotypes from the bulk population, so computational filtering was required. A small share of clonotypes occurred in both CD4 and CD8 compartments, likely arising from convergent recombination. After the booster, most of the clones that had expanded following primary vaccination were detected again (around 95% of CD4 and 80% to 90% of CD8), which suggests that memory was broadly maintained.

TCR cDNA was synthesized by 5'RACE template switching, which introduced a universal primer site and unique molecular identifiers. cDNA synthesis was primed from both the TCR alpha and TCR beta constant segments. Libraries were amplified in two PCR steps, with sample barcodes and sequencing adapters added in the second step. Sequencing of the libraries was done on either Illumina HiSeq 2500 (2x100 bp) or NovaSeq (2x150 bp). The published analysis was carried out like this. Reads were demultiplexed and collapsed into UMI consensus sequences with MIGEC, and V(D)J alignment was performed with MiXCR. Clonotypes responding to the vaccine were identified with edgeR on replicate PBMC samples, with the criteria of FDR below 0.01 and a log2 fold change above 5 up to day 15. Bulk clonotypes were assigned CD4 or CD8 identity according to which sequenced CD4 or CD8 repertoire held them at higher abundance. TCRdb's own reprocessing of the public reads used fastp at Q25 and MiXCR and kept productive beta chains. Rows are combined by CDR3 protein, so each entry shows the most common genes and DNA. TCRdb's processing, not the study's, gives the V and J calls here. Counted in this sample were 300,000 or so distinct CDR3 sequences; 7% to 9% of them appeared once. The biggest ten clones account for 15% to 20% of the sample.

The sample's treatment or condition, from its label and the paper: live attenuated yellow fever vaccine strain. Two biological replicates of bulk PBMCs were collected at each blood-draw timepoint. A standard Ficoll-Paque protocol was used to isolate PBMCs from peripheral blood. RNA was extracted with TriZol from bulk PBMCs, CD4 and CD8 fractions, and dextramer-positive and dextramer-negative fractions. This clonotype showed up just a few times. No antigen is known for it. No clone much larger than this one lies a single base away; base qualities are absent. This clonotype originated in a man aged 18 to 30 who received the YFV17D yellow fever vaccine. Sample: PBMCs, taken roughly 47 days after the first yellow fever vaccination.

The CDR3 region reads CASSQIDRVFGTDTQYF. The nucleotides read TGCGCCAGCAGCCAAATTGACAGGGTGTTTGGCACAGATACGCAGTATTTT. This chain joins TRBV4-1 to TRBJ2-3; the junction holds 7 bases that match TRBD1. Germline trimming: 2 bases from V, 1 base from J; junction bases outside gene matches: 9. The CDR3, cysteine through phenylalanine, is 17 amino acids long. Of the read, only the CDR3 DNA is kept; its 51 bases are in frame from base 1. Taken from the germline V gene, the CDR1 and CDR2 loops are MGHRA and YSYEKL.